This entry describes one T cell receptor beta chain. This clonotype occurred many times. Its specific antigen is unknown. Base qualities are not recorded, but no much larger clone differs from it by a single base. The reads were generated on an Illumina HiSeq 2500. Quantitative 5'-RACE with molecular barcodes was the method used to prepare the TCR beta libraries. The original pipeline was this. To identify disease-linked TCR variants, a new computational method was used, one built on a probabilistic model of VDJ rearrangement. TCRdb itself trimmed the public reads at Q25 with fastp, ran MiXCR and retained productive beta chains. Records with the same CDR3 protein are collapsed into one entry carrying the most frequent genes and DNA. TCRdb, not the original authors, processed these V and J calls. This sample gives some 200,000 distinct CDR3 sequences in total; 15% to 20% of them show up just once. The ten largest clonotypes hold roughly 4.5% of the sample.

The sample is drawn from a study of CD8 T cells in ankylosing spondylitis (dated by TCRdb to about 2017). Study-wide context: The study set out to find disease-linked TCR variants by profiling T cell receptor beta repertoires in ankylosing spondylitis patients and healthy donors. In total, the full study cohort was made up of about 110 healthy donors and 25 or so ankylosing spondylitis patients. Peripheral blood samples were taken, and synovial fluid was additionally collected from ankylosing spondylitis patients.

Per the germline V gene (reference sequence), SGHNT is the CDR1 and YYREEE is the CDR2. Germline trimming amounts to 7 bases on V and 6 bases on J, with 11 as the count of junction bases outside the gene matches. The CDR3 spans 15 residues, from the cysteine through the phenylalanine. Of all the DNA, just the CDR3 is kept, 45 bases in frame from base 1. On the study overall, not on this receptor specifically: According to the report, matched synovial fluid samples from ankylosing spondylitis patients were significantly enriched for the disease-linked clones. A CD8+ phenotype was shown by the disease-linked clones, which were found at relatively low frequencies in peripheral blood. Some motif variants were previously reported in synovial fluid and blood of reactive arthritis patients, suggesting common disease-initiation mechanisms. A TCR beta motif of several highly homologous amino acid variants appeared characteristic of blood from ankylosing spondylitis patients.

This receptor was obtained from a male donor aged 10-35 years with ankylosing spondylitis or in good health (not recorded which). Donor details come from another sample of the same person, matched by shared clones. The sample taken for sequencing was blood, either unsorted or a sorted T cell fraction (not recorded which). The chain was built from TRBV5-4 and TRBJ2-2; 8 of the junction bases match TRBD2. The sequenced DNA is TGTGCCAGCGGGTCAAGCGGGAGTATTTCCGGGGAGCTGTTTTTT. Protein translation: CASGSSGSISGELFF.